This TCR beta chain derives from a study of T cells in Graves' hyperthyroidism and ophthalmopathy. Authors of the study amplified TCR beta CDR3 regions from RNA transcripts. Primed by the HTBI set, a first-round RT-PCR was run on the TCR CDR3. TCRdb re-called the multiplex PCR reads with MiXCR, one entry per CDR3 protein. The sample shows around 190,000 distinct CDR3 sequences, around 15% of them seen only once. Germline lookup yields CDR1 MNHEY and CDR2 SVGAGI. CDR3 length equals 15 residues. V lost 2 bases and J lost 5, with 13 bases in between. Study-wide results and caveats: Progression to ophthalmopathy was predicted a median of 6.5 months early. Among thyroid clonotypes expanded above 0.001, most also appeared in blood.

Diagnoses were established using clinical symptoms, serum thyroxine and TRAb, thyroid ultrasound and orbital computed tomography. Many counts were recorded for this clonotype. Its target is not known. The chain couples TRBV6-5 to TRBJ2-1; tentative D call: TRBD1 (5 bases). The TCR was taken from a woman aged 45-59 years with Graves' hyperthyroidism. Material: blood. The CDR3, as DNA: TGTGCCAGCAGTTACGGGCAGGGTCAAAACAATGAGCAGTTCTTC. It encodes CASSYGQGQNNEQFF.